This T cell receptor (beta chain) was captured in a study of cytomegalovirus exposure and HLA in healthy donors. In the PCR, 60 Vbeta and 13 Jbeta primers were used. The method was immunoSEQ multiplex PCR; TCRdb's version includes in-frame clones alone and lacks a portion of them. The sample gives fewer than 150,000 clones, roughly 80% of which show up once; 2.5% to 3.5% is in the top ten. The CDR3 has 11 amino acids. Trimming took off 4 bases at V and 8 bases at J, with 9 bases between the two ends. Germline loops: CDR1 SGHTA, CDR2 FQGNSA. Sequencing was performed on PBMCs. This sequence joins TRBV7-2 and TRBJ2-7; D unclear. The clonotype originates from a woman aged 40-49 years in good health and CMV-seropositive. In DNA form, the CDR3 reads TGTGCCAGCAGCTCTCCCTCCCAGCAGTACTTC. It translates to CASSSPSQQYF.